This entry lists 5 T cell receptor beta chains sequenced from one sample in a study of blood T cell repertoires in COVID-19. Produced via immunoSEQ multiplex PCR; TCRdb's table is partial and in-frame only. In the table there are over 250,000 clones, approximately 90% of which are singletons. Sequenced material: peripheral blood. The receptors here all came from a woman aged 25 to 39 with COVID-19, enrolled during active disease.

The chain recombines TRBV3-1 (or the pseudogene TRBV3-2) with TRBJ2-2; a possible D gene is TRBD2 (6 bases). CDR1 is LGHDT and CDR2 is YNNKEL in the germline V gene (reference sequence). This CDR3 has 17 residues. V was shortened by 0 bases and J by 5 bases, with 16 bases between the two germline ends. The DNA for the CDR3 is TGTGCCAGCAGCCAAGACAAGGGGCGGGGTTTGACCGGGGAGCTGTTTTTT. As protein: CASSQDKGRGLTGELFF.

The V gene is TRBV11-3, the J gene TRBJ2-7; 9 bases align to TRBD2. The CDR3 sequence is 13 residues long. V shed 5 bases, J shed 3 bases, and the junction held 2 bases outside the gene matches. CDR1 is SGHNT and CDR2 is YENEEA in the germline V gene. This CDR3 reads CASSHSGSYEQYF. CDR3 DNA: TGTGCCAGCAGCCATAGCGGGAGCTACGAGCAGTACTTC.

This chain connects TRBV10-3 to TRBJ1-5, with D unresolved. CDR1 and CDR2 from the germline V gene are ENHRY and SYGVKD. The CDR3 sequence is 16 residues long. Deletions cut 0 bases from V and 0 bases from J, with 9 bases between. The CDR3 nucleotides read TGTGCCATCAGTGAGTCGGGAGGAAATAGCAATCAGCCCCAGCATTTT. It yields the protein CAISESGGNSNQPQHF.

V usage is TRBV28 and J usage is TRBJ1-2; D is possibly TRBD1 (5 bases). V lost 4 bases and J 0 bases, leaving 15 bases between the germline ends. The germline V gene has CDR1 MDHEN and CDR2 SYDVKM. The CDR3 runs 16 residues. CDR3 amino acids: CASSWEGQGTNYGYTF. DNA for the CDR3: TGTGCCAGCAGTTGGGAGGGGCAGGGAACTAACTATGGCTACACCTTC.

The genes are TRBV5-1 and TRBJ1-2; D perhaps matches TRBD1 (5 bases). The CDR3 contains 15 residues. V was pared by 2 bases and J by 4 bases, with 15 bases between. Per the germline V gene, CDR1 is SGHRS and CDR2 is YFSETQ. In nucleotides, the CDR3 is TGCGCCAGCAGCTTAACTACTGACAGTATCTATGGCTACACCTTC. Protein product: CASSLTTDSIYGYTF.